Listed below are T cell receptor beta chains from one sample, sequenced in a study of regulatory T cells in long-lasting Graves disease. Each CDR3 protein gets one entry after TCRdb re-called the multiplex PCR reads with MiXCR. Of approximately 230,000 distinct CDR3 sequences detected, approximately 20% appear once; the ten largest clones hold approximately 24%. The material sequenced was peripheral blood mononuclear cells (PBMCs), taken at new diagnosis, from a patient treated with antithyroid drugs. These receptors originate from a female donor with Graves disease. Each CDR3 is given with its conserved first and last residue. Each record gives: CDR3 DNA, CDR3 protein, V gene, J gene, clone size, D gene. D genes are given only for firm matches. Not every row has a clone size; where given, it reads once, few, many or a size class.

TGTGCCAGCAGCCACGACAGGGAAGAGACCCAGTACTTC	CASSHDREETQYF	TRBV5-4	TRBJ2-5	.	TRBD1
TGCGCCAGCATAGCGGGAACTAGCACAGATACGCAGTATTTT	CASIAGTSTDTQYF	TRBV5-1	TRBJ2-3	few	TRBD2
TGTGCCAGCAGTCGCCCTCGGGGCGAGGGGGGTGAAAAACTGTTTTTT	CASSRPRGEGGEKLFF	TRBV28	TRBJ1-4	many	.
TGTGCCAGCGGCCCCAGGGGGGTTTGGGAGCAGTTCTTC	CASGPRGVWEQFF	TRBV11-2	TRBJ2-1	many	.
TGTGCCAGCAGTTTAGGGTTTAACTATGGCTACACCTTC	CASSLGFNYGYTF	TRBV27	TRBJ1-2	many	.
TGCGCCAGCAGCCAAGAGGGACAGGGGGCTGGCTACACCTTC	CASSQEGQGAGYTF	TRBV4-1	TRBJ1-2	.	TRBD1
TGTGCTAGTGGTTTGGGAACTAGCGGCACAGATACGCAGTATTTT	CASGLGTSGTDTQYF	TRBV12-5	TRBJ2-3	.	TRBD2
TGTGCCAGCAGCTTCAGACGGAACACCGGGGAGCTGTTTTTT	CASSFRRNTGELFF	TRBV7-3	TRBJ2-2	many	.
TGTGCCAGCACCTCGGTAGGGGACAGTCCCTACGAGCAGTACTTC	CASTSVGDSPYEQYF	TRBV6-1	TRBJ2-7	.	TRBD1
TGCAGTGCTAGTGAGGCGGGAGAGGGCACAGATACGCAGTATTTT	CSASEAGEGTDTQYF	TRBV20-1	TRBJ2-3	many	TRBD2
TGTGCCTGGAGTAGGGGGCTATATCCCACGCAGTATTTT	CAWSRGLYPTQYF	TRBV30	TRBJ2-3	many	TRBD1
TGTGCCAGCAGACTCGGACAGGGGGTTCCCACAGATACGCAGTATTTT	CASRLGQGVPTDTQYF	TRBV6-2/TRBV6-3	TRBJ2-3	many	TRBD1
TGCGCCAGCAGCCATTTATGGGAGAACCCCTACAATGAGCAGTTCTTC	CASSHLWENPYNEQFF	TRBV4-1	TRBJ2-1	once	.
TGTGCCAGTAGTGGATCAGGGGGCGAGAGTGAAAAACTGTTTTTT	CASSGSGGESEKLFF	TRBV19	TRBJ1-4	many	TRBD1
TGTGCCAGTAGTTCCAAGGACAGGGGTAGGACTGAAGCTTTCTTT	CASSSKDRGRTEAFF	TRBV19	TRBJ1-1	many	TRBD1
TGTGCCATCAGTGAGTCCGAAAGCGGATACAATGAGCAGTTCTTC	CAISESESGYNEQFF	TRBV10-3	TRBJ2-1	many	.
TGCGCCAGCAGCCTCCGGGCCAATCAGCCCCAGCATTTT	CASSLRANQPQHF	TRBV5-1	TRBJ1-5	many	.
TGTGCCAGCAGCTCCCCGATGAGGGGCGGGGAGCTGTTTTTT	CASSSPMRGGELFF	TRBV11-2	TRBJ2-2	many	.
TGTGCCAGCAGCTTAGCTATTCCGAATGAAAAACTGTTTTTT	CASSLAIPNEKLFF	TRBV7-9	TRBJ1-4	many	.
TGTGCCAGCAACAACGGACAGAAAAACATTCAGTACTTC	CASNNGQKNIQYF	TRBV11-3	TRBJ2-4	.	.
TGTGCCAGCAGCCGACGGGACACTCCAAAAGATACGCAGTATTTT	CASSRRDTPKDTQYF	TRBV7-9	TRBJ2-3	medium-sized	.
TGTGCCAGCAAGGACAGGGGGATGTACAATGAGCAGTTCTTC	CASKDRGMYNEQFF	TRBV12-3/TRBV12-4	TRBJ2-1	many	TRBD1
TGTGCCAGCAGTTCCCCTTCTACCGGGGGAAGAACAGATACGCAGTATTTT	CASSSPSTGGRTDTQYF	TRBV28	TRBJ2-3	many	.
TGCGCCAGCAGCCCGGGGTACCCTACCTACGAGCAGTACTTC	CASSPGYPTYEQYF	TRBV5-1	TRBJ2-7	many	.
TGCGCCAGCAGTGAGTCACCAGGGAACACTGAAGCTTTCTTT	CASSESPGNTEAFF	TRBV10-2	TRBJ1-1	few	.
TGTGCTAGCAGCAGGGGCTTGGCGGGAGGCGACAATGAGCAGTACTTC	CASSRGLAGGDNEQYF	TRBV7-7	TRBJ2-7	.	TRBD2
TGCAGCGTTGAAGAGGGCAGGGCCCGTGGCTACACCTTC	CSVEEGRARGYTF	TRBV29-1	TRBJ1-2	many	.
TGCAGTGCTAGTCAGGGATTGAACTATGGCTACACCTTC	CSASQGLNYGYTF	TRBV20-1	TRBJ1-2	many	.